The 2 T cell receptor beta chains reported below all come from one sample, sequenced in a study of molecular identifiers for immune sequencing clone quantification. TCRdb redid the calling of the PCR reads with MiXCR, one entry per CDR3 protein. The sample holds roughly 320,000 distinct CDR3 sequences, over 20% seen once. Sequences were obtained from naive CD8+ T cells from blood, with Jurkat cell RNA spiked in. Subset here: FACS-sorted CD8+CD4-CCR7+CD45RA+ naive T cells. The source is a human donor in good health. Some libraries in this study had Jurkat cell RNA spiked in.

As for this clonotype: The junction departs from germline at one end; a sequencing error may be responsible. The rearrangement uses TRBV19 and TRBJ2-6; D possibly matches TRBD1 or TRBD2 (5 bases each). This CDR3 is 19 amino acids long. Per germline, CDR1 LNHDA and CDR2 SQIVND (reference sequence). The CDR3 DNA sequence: TGTGCCAGTAGTAAAGAGTTTTATTTTGGGCTCTCTGGGGGCAACGTCCTGACTTTC. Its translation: CASSKEFYFGLSGGNVLTF.

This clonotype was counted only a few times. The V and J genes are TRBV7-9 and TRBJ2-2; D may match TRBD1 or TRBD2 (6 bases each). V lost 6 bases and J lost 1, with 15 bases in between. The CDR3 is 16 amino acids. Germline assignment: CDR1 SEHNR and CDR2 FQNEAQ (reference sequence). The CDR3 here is CASSPGAEKNTGELFF. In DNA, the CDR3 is TGTGCCAGCAGTCCGGGGGCAGAAAAGAACACCGGGGAGCTGTTTTTT.